This passage covers 18 T cell receptor beta chains from one sample sequenced in a study of siplizumab effects on memory and regulatory T cells. Sequencing used immunoSEQ multiplex PCR; TCRdb keeps in-frame clones, though not all of them. The data hold about 110,000 clones, with roughly 94% observed a single time. The sequenced sample was Tregs sorted from blood. These TCRs come from a human donor in good health.

This clone was seen more than once but under ten times. The chain joins TRBV5-1 to TRBJ2-3; D is possibly TRBD1 or TRBD2 (6 bases each). CDR1 SGHRS and CDR2 YFSETQ come from the germline V gene. Trimming removed 6 bases at V and 2 bases at J, with 16 bases between. There are 15 residues in the CDR3. The CDR3 region is CASTDRIADTDTQYF. The CDR3 nucleotides are TGCGCCAGCACCGACAGGATAGCGGACACAGATACGCAGTATTTT.

V is TRBV7-8 and J is TRBJ2-5; a possible D gene is TRBD1 (6 bases). CDR3 size: 14 residues. The V end was cut by 1 base, the J end by 11 bases, with 17 bases between. CDR1 is SGHVS, CDR2 FQNEAQ, per germline. The CDR3 coding sequence is TGTGCCAGCAGCTTAGGGGGGCAGGGGACCTGGCAGTACTTC. This translates into CASSLGGQGTWQYF.

V and J are TRBV6-6 and TRBJ1-3; the D gene is possibly TRBD1 (5 bases). V lost 6 bases and J 4 bases, leaving 13 bases between the germline ends. The CDR3 is 14 residues long. Germline CDR1 and CDR2: MNHNY and SVGAGI (reference sequence). The DNA for the CDR3 is TGTGCCAGCAGCTGGGACCCAGCCGGAAACACCATATATTTT. It is translated as CASSWDPAGNTIYF.

V gene TRBV6-5 combines with J gene TRBJ2-7; 9 positions agree with TRBD1. V shed 7 bases and J 4 bases; nucleotides not matched to a gene: 11. Germline V gives CDR1 MNHEY, CDR2 SVGAGI. This CDR3 is built from 15 residues. CDR3 DNA sequence: TGTGCCAGCACTAAACCCGGGACAGGGTTATACGAGCAGTACTTC. Its translation is CASTKPGTGLYEQYF.

This clone occurred once. The chain recombines TRBV4-2 with TRBJ2-1; 9 positions match TRBD2. This CDR3 is built from 17 residues. Germline lookup yields CDR1 LGHNA and CDR2 YNFKEQ. V lost 3 bases to trimming and J lost 6 bases; unmatched junction nucleotides: 12. CDR3 amino acids: CASSQRRGGGAFNEQFF. The DNA for the CDR3 is TGTGCCAGCAGCCAGCGAAGGGGCGGGGGGGCCTTCAATGAGCAGTTCTTC.

The chain employs TRBV18 and TRBJ1-1; 7 bases line up with TRBD1. Looked up from germline, CDR1 is KGHSH and CDR2 is LQKENI. The CDR3 has 15 amino acids. With V trimmed by 6 bases and J by 5 bases, 12 bases remained unmatched. The CDR3 DNA is TGTGCCAGCTCCCCCGTCGAAGGGGGCGTTACTGAAGCTTTCTTT. Protein sequence: CASSPVEGGVTEAFF.

The rearrangement joins TRBV19 to TRBJ1-1; D perhaps matches TRBD1 (5 bases). V shed 4 bases and J shed 4 bases, with 13 bases lying between them. The CDR3 length is 14 residues. Germline V gene sequence: CDR1 LNHDA, CDR2 SQIVND (reference sequence). This CDR3 reads CASSKAGLGTEAFF. Here the CDR3 DNA reads TGTGCCAGTAGTAAAGCAGGGCTGGGCACTGAAGCTTTCTTT.

The chain combines TRBV18 with TRBJ2-7; perhaps TRBD2 as D (5 bases). Germline CDR1 reads KGHSH; CDR2 reads LQKENI. V lost 1 base and J 2 bases, leaving 18 bases between the germline ends. The CDR3 spans 17 residues. The CDR3 sequence: CASSPLSPKLVTYEQYF. For the CDR3, the DNA is TGTGCCAGCTCACCACTATCCCCAAAACTAGTCACCTACGAGCAGTACTTC.

The chain couples TRBV5-1 to TRBJ1-3; unclear D gene. This CDR3 has 15 residues. Between the trimmed V and J ends, which lost 0 bases and 1 base, there was a span of 8 bases. From germline, CDR1 is SGHRS and CDR2 YFSETQ. The chain's CDR3 is CASSLASISGNTIYF. For the CDR3, the DNA is TGCGCCAGCAGCTTGGCCAGTATTTCTGGAAACACCATATATTTT.

The rearrangement joins TRBV5-4 to TRBJ1-1; D gene unclear. The germline gives CDR1 SGHNT, CDR2 YYREEE (reference sequence). V lost 0 bases to trimming and J lost 0 bases, with 12 bases between them. This CDR3 comprises 16 residues. This CDR3 reads CASSLGAQRMNTEAFF. CDR3 DNA: TGTGCCAGCAGCTTGGGGGCACAACGTATGAACACTGAAGCTTTCTTT.

The chain recombines TRBV2 with TRBJ2-1; 8 bases align to TRBD2. Germline-derived CDR1 and CDR2 are SNHLY and FYNNEI. The CDR3 runs 16 residues. V lost 5 bases, J lost 5 bases, and 11 bases stayed unmatched. For the CDR3, the DNA is TGTGCCAGCAGTCTCAGGATCGGCGGGGGGAACAATGAGCAGTTCTTC. Translated: CASSLRIGGGNNEQFF.

V usage is TRBV5-1 and J usage is TRBJ2-7; D call uncertain. Per germline, CDR1 SGHRS and CDR2 YFSETQ. Trimming removed 3 bases from V and 2 bases from J, with 15 bases in between. This CDR3 has 15 amino acids. CDR3 residues: CASSSSILPTYEQYF. DNA for the CDR3: TGCGCCAGCAGCTCATCAATATTACCAACCTACGAGCAGTACTTC.

The chain employs TRBV5-1 and TRBJ2-3; no clear D gene. The CDR3 spans 12 residues. Germline V gene data show CDR1 as SGHRS and CDR2 as YFSETQ. Between the trimmed V and J ends, which lost 3 bases and 4 bases, there was a span of 6 bases. The CDR3, as DNA: TGCGCCAGCAGCTCTACGGCAGATACGCAGTATTTT. Its translation is CASSSTADTQYF.

The chain joins TRBV2 to TRBJ1-2; D is undetermined. Between the trimmed V and J ends, which lost 1 base and 4 bases, there was a span of 7 bases. The V gene's germline CDR1 is SNHLY and CDR2 FYNNEI. CDR3 size: 13 residues. CDR3 sequence reads: CASSEGRPYGYTF. CDR3 DNA sequence: TGTGCCAGCAGTGAAGGACGGCCCTATGGCTACACCTTC.

This chain's CDR3 is CASSELTQYF. The CDR3 nucleotides are TGTGCCAGCAGTGAGCTGACCCAGTACTTC. J is TRBJ2-5 and V is TRBV6-1; D gene ambiguous. V lost 3 bases, J lost 7 bases, and 3 bases lay in between. CDR3 length: 10 amino acids. Germline lookup yields CDR1 MNHNS and CDR2 SASEGT.

The chain carries TRBV28 and TRBJ2-5; TRBD2 aligns across 7 bases. The CDR3 length is 17 residues. The germline V gene encodes CDR1 MDHEN and CDR2 SYDVKM. V was clipped by 5 bases and J by 6 bases; unmatched bases: 18. Written as DNA, the CDR3 is TGTGCCAGCAGTCTTATTGGGACCCTTATCGGGGGGAAGACCCAGTACTTC. Protein sequence: CASSLIGTLIGGKTQYF. Filled out from reference TRBV28 and TRBJ2-5, the complete variable domain reads DVKVTQSSRYLVKRTGEKVFLECVQDMDHENMFWYRQDPGLGLRLIYFSYDVKMKEKGDIPEGYSVSREKKERFSLILESASTNQTSMYLCASSLIGTLIGGKTQYFGPGTRLLVL.

The V and J genes are TRBV7-9 and TRBJ2-1; the D gene could be TRBD1 or TRBD2 (6 bases each). Germline V gene sequence: CDR1 SEHNR, CDR2 FQNEAQ (reference sequence). V lost 10 bases and J lost 3, with 19 bases in between. CDR3 length: 15 residues. CDR3 loop: CAIETGGLDYNEQFF. Here the CDR3 DNA reads TGTGCCATTGAGACCGGGGGCTTGGACTACAATGAGCAGTTCTTC.

The V and J genes are TRBV20-1 and TRBJ2-5, with D hard to call. This CDR3 spans 11 amino acids. In germline, CDR1 is DFQATT, CDR2 SNEGSKA (reference sequence). The V end was cut by 0 bases, the J end by 5 bases, with 4 bases between. CDR3 loop: CSARDDETQYF. CDR3 coding DNA: TGCAGTGCTAGAGATGATGAGACCCAGTACTTC.